The rows below give T cell receptor beta chains drawn from one sample of a study of blood T cell repertoires in COVID-19. Assay: immunoSEQ multiplex PCR; the TCRdb copy retains only in-frame clones and omits some. Of over 90,000 clones listed, roughly 89% are singletons. Specimen: peripheral blood. These TCRs come from an older woman with acute or convalescent COVID-19. CDR3s include the opening cysteine and the closing phenylalanine or tryptophan. D genes are given only for firm matches. Rows give clone size only sometimes, using once, few, many, or a class for an expanded clone.

v_gene: TRBV6-5
j_gene: TRBJ2-1
d_gene: TRBD2
abundance: .
CDR3nt: TGTGCCAGCAAGGAAGTGGGAGGGTTGAGGAATGAGCAGTTCTTC
CDR3aa: CASKEVGGLRNEQFF

v_gene: TRBV19
j_gene: TRBJ1-2
d_gene: .
abundance: .
CDR3nt: TGTGCCAGTAGTTTCACAGCCTCCTATGGCTACACCTTC
CDR3aa: CASSFTASYGYTF

v_gene: TRBV4-2
j_gene: TRBJ2-2
d_gene: .
abundance: .
CDR3nt: TGTGCCAGCAGCCAAGAACAGGGATGGACCGGGGAGCTGTTTTTT
CDR3aa: CASSQEQGWTGELFF

v_gene: TRBV2
j_gene: TRBJ1-2
d_gene: TRBD1
abundance: .
CDR3nt: TGTGCCAGCAGTCCGGGGGACAGTAGTAATGGCTACACCTTC
CDR3aa: CASSPGDSSNGYTF

v_gene: TRBV7-9
j_gene: TRBJ1-2
d_gene: .
abundance: .
CDR3nt: TGTGCCAGCAGCTTAGTTGCAGTCTATGGCTACACCTTC
CDR3aa: CASSLVAVYGYTF

v_gene: TRBV19
j_gene: TRBJ1-5
d_gene: TRBD1
abundance: .
CDR3nt: TGTGCCAGCAATGACAGGGGGGTTCTGGGTCAGCCCCAGCATTTT
CDR3aa: CASNDRGVLGQPQHF

v_gene: TRBV5-1
j_gene: TRBJ2-3
d_gene: TRBD2
abundance: .
CDR3nt: TGCGCCAGCAGCTCGTTAGCGGGAGCCGGCACAGATACGCAGTATTTT
CDR3aa: CASSSLAGAGTDTQYF

v_gene: TRBV28
j_gene: TRBJ1-2
d_gene: .
abundance: .
CDR3nt: TGTGCCAGCAGTTTAGGGGAAAGACAGGTCTATGGCTACACCTTC
CDR3aa: CASSLGERQVYGYTF

v_gene: TRBV27
j_gene: TRBJ1-6
d_gene: .
abundance: .
CDR3nt: TGTGCCAGCAGGGAACAGCCCCATAGCTCCTATAATTCACCCCTCCACTTT
CDR3aa: CASREQPHSSYNSPLHF

v_gene: TRBV19
j_gene: TRBJ2-7
d_gene: .
abundance: .
CDR3nt: TGTGCCAGTAGTATAGTTCACGGCTCCTACGAGCAGTACTTC
CDR3aa: CASSIVHGSYEQYF

v_gene: TRBV4-1
j_gene: TRBJ1-2
d_gene: TRBD1
abundance: .
CDR3nt: TGCGCCAGCAGCCAGGTGCCCTCGGGACAGGGGGCATATGGCTACACCTTC
CDR3aa: CASSQVPSGQGAYGYTF

v_gene: TRBV27
j_gene: TRBJ2-3
d_gene: .
abundance: .
CDR3nt: TGTGCCAGCATCCCGCCAGGGTTCGATACGCAGTATTTT
CDR3aa: CASIPPGFDTQYF

v_gene: TRBV5-1
j_gene: TRBJ2-7
d_gene: TRBD1
abundance: .
CDR3nt: TGCGCCAGCAGGGCGGGACAGGGGGGCCACGAGCAGTACTTC
CDR3aa: CASRAGQGGHEQYF

v_gene: TRBV14
j_gene: TRBJ1-3
d_gene: .
abundance: .
CDR3nt: TGTGCCAGCAGCCAATTAGGGGTCTCTGGAAACACCATATATTTT
CDR3aa: CASSQLGVSGNTIYF

v_gene: TRBV5-1
j_gene: TRBJ2-5
d_gene: .
abundance: .
CDR3nt: TGCGCCAGCAGCTGGGCAGGCCAAGAGACCCAGTACTTC
CDR3aa: CASSWAGQETQYF

v_gene: TRBV11-2
j_gene: TRBJ2-3
d_gene: .
abundance: .
CDR3nt: TGTGCCAGCAGCTTAGTCCCCCCGGGACAAGGGGGTGATACGCAGTATTTT
CDR3aa: CASSLVPPGQGGDTQYF

v_gene: TRBV10-2
j_gene: TRBJ2-5
d_gene: .
abundance: .
CDR3nt: TGCGCCAGCGCACGAGAAGAGACCCAGTACTTC
CDR3aa: CASAREETQYF

v_gene: TRBV3-1/TRBV3-2
j_gene: TRBJ2-1
d_gene: TRBD2
abundance: .
CDR3nt: TGTGCCAGCAGCCTCCCGACTAGCGGGAGTAGAAATGAGCAGTTCTTC
CDR3aa: CASSLPTSGSRNEQFF

v_gene: TRBV11-2
j_gene: TRBJ1-4
d_gene: .
abundance: .
CDR3nt: TGTGCCAGCAGCTTAGGCACGCTGAGGGCAACTAATGAAAAACTGTTTTTT
CDR3aa: CASSLGTLRATNEKLFF

v_gene: TRBV28
j_gene: TRBJ1-1
d_gene: TRBD1
abundance: .
CDR3nt: TGTGCCAGCAGTTACAGGGGCACTGAAGCTTTCTTT
CDR3aa: CASSYRGTEAFF

v_gene: TRBV7-2
j_gene: TRBJ1-1
d_gene: .
abundance: .
CDR3nt: TGTGCCAGCAGCTTAGTAACCGGGGTCACTGAAGCTTTCTTT
CDR3aa: CASSLVTGVTEAFF

v_gene: TRBV7-2
j_gene: TRBJ2-3
d_gene: .
abundance: .
CDR3nt: TGTGCCAGCAGCCCCCTAATAGCGTTTCCAGATACGCAGTATTTT
CDR3aa: CASSPLIAFPDTQYF

v_gene: TRBV5-6
j_gene: TRBJ1-1
d_gene: .
abundance: .
CDR3nt: TGTGCCAGCAGCTTGGGGACAGTGAACACTGAAGCTTTCTTT
CDR3aa: CASSLGTVNTEAFF

v_gene: TRBV25-1
j_gene: TRBJ2-3
d_gene: TRBD1
abundance: .
CDR3nt: TGTGCCAGCAGTGCCGACAGGGGTCGGCCAGATACGCAGTATTTT
CDR3aa: CASSADRGRPDTQYF

v_gene: TRBV7-2
j_gene: TRBJ2-1
d_gene: TRBD1
abundance: .
CDR3nt: TGTGCCAGCAGCTTAGTAGGGACAGGGTCATACAATGAGCAGTTCTTC
CDR3aa: CASSLVGTGSYNEQFF

v_gene: TRBV24-1
j_gene: TRBJ2-5
d_gene: TRBD1
abundance: .
CDR3nt: TGTGCCACCAGTGATTGGGCAGGGGGAATCCAAGAGACCCAGTACTTC
CDR3aa: CATSDWAGGIQETQYF

v_gene: TRBV6-6
j_gene: TRBJ2-4
d_gene: TRBD1
abundance: .
CDR3nt: TGTGCCATCTCCGATTCGGGACAGCAAAACATTCAGTACTTC
CDR3aa: CAISDSGQQNIQYF

v_gene: TRBV9
j_gene: TRBJ1-5
d_gene: .
abundance: .
CDR3nt: TGTGCCAGCAGCGCAAATAGCAATCAGCCCCAGCATTTT
CDR3aa: CASSANSNQPQHF

v_gene: TRBV28
j_gene: TRBJ2-3
d_gene: .
abundance: .
CDR3nt: TGTGCCAGCAGTTTATGGGTGAGAGGAGATACGCAGTATTTT
CDR3aa: CASSLWVRGDTQYF

v_gene: TRBV2
j_gene: TRBJ1-6
d_gene: .
abundance: .
CDR3nt: TGTGCCAGCACGGTGGTAGGCGGGGGAGCCTATAATTCACCCCTCCACTTT
CDR3aa: CASTVVGGGAYNSPLHF

v_gene: TRBV12-2
j_gene: TRBJ2-7
d_gene: .
abundance: .
CDR3nt: TGTGCAAGTCGCTTCGCCGGGACAGGCTCCTACGAGCAGTACTTC
CDR3aa: CASRFAGTGSYEQYF

v_gene: TRBV12-3/TRBV12-4
j_gene: TRBJ2-7
d_gene: .
abundance: few
CDR3nt: TGTGCCAGCAGCTCGGGGAAAACGAGTGAGCAGTACTTC
CDR3aa: CASSSGKTSEQYF

v_gene: TRBV19
j_gene: TRBJ1-6
d_gene: TRBD1
abundance: once
CDR3nt: TGTGCCAGTAGTATAGTAGGAGGGGGCCCGTCACCCCTCCACTTT
CDR3aa: CASSIVGGGPSPLHF

v_gene: TRBV13
j_gene: TRBJ2-2
d_gene: TRBD1
abundance: .
CDR3nt: TGTGCCAGCAGTCGTAATCCGGGACAGGGGATTATGAGCACCGGGGAGCTGTTTTTT
CDR3aa: CASSRNPGQGIMSTGELFF

v_gene: TRBV9
j_gene: TRBJ2-3
d_gene: TRBD2
abundance: .
CDR3nt: TGTGCCAGCAGCGTAAGCGGGGGGGCGTCAGATACGCAGTATTTT
CDR3aa: CASSVSGGASDTQYF

v_gene: TRBV6-4
j_gene: TRBJ2-3
d_gene: TRBD1
abundance: .
CDR3nt: TGTGCCAGCAGTGCCGATACAGGGGGACCCACAGATACGCAGTATTTT
CDR3aa: CASSADTGGPTDTQYF

v_gene: TRBV3-1/TRBV3-2
j_gene: TRBJ2-2
d_gene: .
abundance: .
CDR3nt: TGTGCCAGCAGCCAATCCTACACCGGGGAGCTGTTTTTT
CDR3aa: CASSQSYTGELFF

v_gene: TRBV30
j_gene: TRBJ2-1
d_gene: TRBD2
abundance: .
CDR3nt: TGTGCCTGGAGTGTACGGGCTAGCGGGAGACACCACAATGAGCAGTTCTTC
CDR3aa: CAWSVRASGRHHNEQFF

v_gene: TRBV10-3
j_gene: TRBJ1-2
d_gene: .
abundance: few
CDR3nt: TGTGCCATCAGTGAGGCAGGGAACTATGGCTACACCTTC
CDR3aa: CAISEAGNYGYTF

v_gene: TRBV5-1
j_gene: TRBJ1-5
d_gene: .
abundance: .
CDR3nt: TGCGCCAGCAGCGAAACGGGGGGGCAGCCCCAGCATTTT
CDR3aa: CASSETGGQPQHF

v_gene: TRBV15
j_gene: TRBJ2-1
d_gene: .
abundance: .
CDR3nt: TGTGCCACCAGCAGAGTGGCGGGGAAATACAATGAGCAGTTCTTC
CDR3aa: CATSRVAGKYNEQFF